The 12 T cell receptor beta chains presented below share a single source sample, sequenced in a study of blood T cell repertoires in COVID-19. Clones were sequenced by immunoSEQ multiplex PCR, and TCRdb holds only the in-frame ones, with some missing. The sample lists approximately 96,000 clones; about 96% were seen once. The specimen sequenced was peripheral blood. Source of these receptors: a human donor with active COVID-19. The donor label of this sample is uncertain.

This chain connects TRBV4-1 to TRBJ2-1, with 8 bases aligning to TRBD2. Germline V lookup: CDR1 MGHRA, CDR2 YSYEKL. The CDR3 is 20 residues long. V shed 4 bases and J 0 bases; nucleotides not matched to a gene: 17. This CDR3 reads CASSPRTFEALAGSYNEQFF. CDR3 DNA sequence: TGCGCCAGCAGCCCGCGGACATTCGAGGCTCTAGCGGGCTCCTACAATGAGCAGTTCTTC.

V is TRBV6-5 and J is TRBJ1-5; TRBD1 is a possible D gene (5 bases). The V end lost 5 bases, the J end lost 0 bases, and 8 bases lay between the germline ends. CDR3 size: 14 residues. Looked up from germline, CDR1 is MNHEY and CDR2 is SVGAGI. This CDR3 reads CASSPDSSNQPQHF. DNA for the CDR3: TGTGCCAGCAGTCCTGACAGTAGCAATCAGCCCCAGCATTTT.

The rearrangement uses TRBV6-5 and TRBJ2-3, with TRBD2 as a possible D gene (6 bases). The V and J ends lost 6 bases and 1 base respectively, with 11 bases between them. Germline lookup yields CDR1 MNHEY and CDR2 SVGAGI. CDR3 length: 14 residues. The CDR3 loop reads CASRVPGGTDTQYF. CDR3 DNA sequence: TGTGCCAGCAGGGTCCCGGGGGGCACAGATACGCAGTATTTT.

V is TRBV28 and J is TRBJ2-7; D may be TRBD1 (6 bases). The germline V and J ends were trimmed by 6 bases and 6 bases, with 12 bases remaining between them. This CDR3 region has 12 residues. Germline CDR1 and CDR2: MDHEN and SYDVKM. CDR3 sequence: CASRSTGFEQYF. The CDR3 region has the DNA TGTGCCAGCAGATCCACAGGGTTCGAGCAGTACTTC.

V and J are TRBV5-1 and TRBJ2-3, with 14 bases lining up with TRBD2. The CDR3 loop spans 16 amino acids. The trim removed 4 bases at V and 2 bases at J, leaving 3 bases unmatched. Germline assignment: CDR1 SGHRS and CDR2 YFSETQ. The CDR3 here is CASSTTSGRVTDTQYF. The DNA of the CDR3 is TGCGCCAGCAGCACGACTAGCGGGAGGGTCACAGATACGCAGTATTTT.

The chain recombines TRBV4-3 with TRBJ2-3, with 7 bases aligning to TRBD2. Germline CDR1 is LGHNA and CDR2 is YSLEER. This CDR3 is built from 20 residues. V lost 2 bases, J lost 0 bases, and 17 bases stayed unmatched. CDR3 sequence reads: CASSQSWGFRASGSTDTQYF. The CDR3 bases are TGCGCCAGCAGCCAATCCTGGGGATTCCGGGCTAGCGGAAGCACAGATACGCAGTATTTT.

The J gene is TRBJ2-2, the V gene TRBV3-1 (or the pseudogene TRBV3-2); D is unresolved. This CDR3 comprises 15 residues. V was clipped by 1 base and J by 4 bases, with 10 bases between them. Germline values: CDR1 LGHDT, CDR2 YNNKEL (reference sequence). The DNA of the CDR3 is TGTGCCAGCAGCCAAGGGCGAGCGACCACCGGGGAGCTGTTTTTT. Amino acids: CASSQGRATTGELFF.

V and J are TRBV3-1 (or the pseudogene TRBV3-2) and TRBJ2-5; D is perhaps TRBD1 (6 bases). Trimming shortened V by 3 bases and J by 2 bases, and 13 bases separated the two germline ends. The germline CDR1 and CDR2 sequences are LGHDT and YNNKEL (reference sequence). The CDR3 contains 15 residues. The CDR3 DNA reads TGTGCCAGCAGCCACGTCGGACAGACACAAGAGACCCAGTACTTC. Protein: CASSHVGQTQETQYF.

The chain recombines TRBV11-2 with TRBJ1-1; 7 nucleotides align to TRBD1. The V segment lost 8 bases and the J segment 8 bases; nucleotides outside the gene matches: 8. The CDR3 is 12 residues long. The germline CDR1 and CDR2 sequences are SGHAT and FQNNGV. Here the CDR3 DNA reads TGTGCCAGCCGGATCGGGACAGTCGAAGCTTTCTTT. This encodes CASRIGTVEAFF.

The V and J genes are TRBV27 and TRBJ2-3; 9 bases are a match to TRBD2. Per germline, CDR1 MNHEY and CDR2 SMNVEV (reference sequence). The CDR3 is 16 amino acids. Unmatched junction bases numbered 9, after V lost 4 bases and J lost 4 bases. CDR3 sequence: CASSSYSGGGADTQYF. The CDR3 coding sequence is TGTGCCAGCAGTTCTTATAGCGGGGGAGGCGCAGATACGCAGTATTTT.

V and J are TRBV29-1 and TRBJ2-3; 9 bases are a match to TRBD2. Trimming at V came to 5 bases and at J to 4 bases, leaving 13 bases not matched to a gene. The CDR3 has 16 amino acids. From germline, CDR1 is SQVTM and CDR2 ANQGSEA. The CDR3 region is CSVSKQGGRVPDTQYF. CDR3 DNA sequence: TGCAGCGTTAGTAAACAGGGCGGGAGGGTTCCAGATACGCAGTATTTT.

This sequence joins TRBV25-1 and TRBJ1-2; TRBD1 matches at 7 bases. Germline lookup yields CDR1 MGHDK and CDR2 SYGVNS. J was trimmed by 9 bases and V by 0 bases; bases with no gene match: 16. The CDR3 contains 17 residues. The CDR3 loop is CASSEYWYRGGPRSYTF. In nucleotides, the CDR3 is TGTGCCAGCAGTGAATATTGGTACAGAGGGGGCCCTAGAAGCTACACCTTC.